These T cell receptor beta chains were read from a single sample in a study of blood T cell repertoires in COVID-19. The method was immunoSEQ multiplex PCR; TCRdb's version includes in-frame clones alone and lacks a portion of them. The sample contains over 200,000 clones, 86% of which appear only once. Sequences were obtained from PBMCs or T cells enriched from blood (not recorded which). The receptors come from a woman in her forties or fifties in a cohort exposed to, infected with or recovered from COVID-19 (not recorded which). The CDR3 runs from the conserved cysteine through the conserved F or W. A D gene is named only where the DNA matches it firmly. The listing skips clone size in some rows; elsewhere it reads once, few, many or a size class.

TRBD1 | NA | TRBJ2-1 | TRBV13 | TGTGCCAGCACGGACAGGGTCCTTGACGGTGGGAACAATGAGCAGTTCTTC | CASTDRVLDGGNNEQFF
NA | NA | TRBJ1-1 | TRBV30 | TGTGCCTGGAGTCCCAGGACAGAGAACACTGAAGCTTTCTTT | CAWSPRTENTEAFF
NA | NA | TRBJ2-7 | TRBV27 | TGTGCCAGCAGTTTTAAGGTCGAGAGGGGGACCTACGAGCAGTACTTC | CASSFKVERGTYEQYF
NA | NA | TRBJ1-2 | TRBV5-1 | TGCGCCAGCAGCTTGGACCCCGGTGGCTACACCTTC | CASSLDPGGYTF
NA | NA | TRBJ2-1 | TRBV6-2/TRBV6-3 | TGTGCCAGCAGTTTGCCCTTCGGAGGACTACAAGGGGGCTGGGGATATGAGCAGTTCTTC | CASSLPFGGLQGGWGYEQFF
NA | NA | TRBJ1-6 | TRBV30 | TGTGCCTGGGCCCCGGGGAATTCACCCCTCCACTTT | CAWAPGNSPLHF
NA | NA | TRBJ2-1 | TRBV9 | TGTGCCAGCAGCGTAGGACGGAGCTCCTACAATGAGCAGTTCTTC | CASSVGRSSYNEQFF
TRBD1 | NA | TRBJ2-5 | TRBV5-1 | TGCGCCAGCGGGGGACAGGGGGAGACCCAGTACTTC | CASGGQGETQYF
NA | NA | TRBJ1-4 | TRBV3-1/TRBV3-2 | TGTGCCAGCAGCCAAGATCTCACGGAGGATAGGTTGTTTTTT | CASSQDLTEDRLFF
NA | NA | TRBJ2-1 | TRBV6-5 | TGTGCCAGCAGTTACGCGCCTCAGCGCACCTACAATGAGCAGTTCTTC | CASSYAPQRTYNEQFF
NA | NA | TRBJ1-2 | TRBV2 | TGTGCCGGACACAGAACAGAGTATGGCTACACCTTC | CAGHRTEYGYTF
TRBD2 | once | TRBJ2-1 | TRBV29-1 | TGCAGCGCCCGAGCGGGGAACAATGAGCAGTTCTTC | CSARAGNNEQFF
NA | NA | TRBJ1-5 | TRBV2 | TGTGCCAGCAGTTGGGGGGGGGTGTATAGCAATCAGCCCCAGCATTTT | CASSWGGVYSNQPQHF
NA | NA | TRBJ1-2 | TRBV11-2 | TGTGCCAGCAGCTTAGATCGGTCCTTTGGCGGTGGCTACACCTTC | CASSLDRSFGGGYTF
TRBD1 | NA | TRBJ1-3 | TRBV5-1 | TGCGCCAGCAGCTTGGGGACAGGGCAACTACAAGGAAACACCATATATTTT | CASSLGTGQLQGNTIYF
NA | NA | TRBJ2-1 | TRBV9 | TGTGCCAGCAGCGTAGGCCAGTTGGGCGGGTGGTTCTACAATGAGCAGTTCTTC | CASSVGQLGGWFYNEQFF
NA | NA | TRBJ1-2 | TRBV5-1 | TGCGCCAGCAGCTTTCAGGGGCTCTCCTATGGCTACACCTTC | CASSFQGLSYGYTF
NA | NA | TRBJ1-2 | TRBV18 | TGTGCCAGCTCACCACCCGTACAGGCAAGATCTCAGGGCTACACCTTC | CASSPPVQARSQGYTF
NA | NA | TRBJ1-6 | TRBV25-1 | TGTGCCAGCAGACCTCCAGGGATAGCTTCACCCCTCCACTTT | CASRPPGIASPLHF
TRBD1 | medium-sized | TRBJ2-3 | TRBV5-1 | TGCGCCAGCAGCCCACCAGACAGGGTGGATCCCCCAGATACGCAGTATTTT | CASSPPDRVDPPDTQYF
NA | NA | TRBJ1-1 | TRBV23-1 | TGCGCCAGTCGGGGCACTGAAGCTTTCTTT | CASRGTEAFF
TRBD2 | few | TRBJ2-1 | TRBV5-5 | TGTGCCAGCAGTTCCGGACTAGCGGGGGGTGTGATCGGTGAGCAGTTCTTC | CASSSGLAGGVIGEQFF